Listed below are T cell receptor beta chains from one sample, sequenced in a study of T-cell reconstitution after alpha-beta-depleted transplantation in children. From the PCR reads, TCRdb called clonotypes with MiXCR, one entry per CDR3 protein. Counted here are around 680,000 distinct CDR3 sequences, around a sixth occurring once; the ten biggest clones make up approximately 1%. Sequencing was performed on PBMCs from the stem cell graft donor, taken from the stem cell graft. Receptors were obtained from a human donor who donated a stem cell graft to a child with acute myeloid leukemia. Each CDR3 is given with its conserved first and last residue. D genes are given only for firm matches. Size is omitted from some rows. Given values are once, few, many or a class for expanded clones.

v_gene	abundance	j_gene	d_gene	CDR3nt	CDR3aa
TRBV20-1	few	TRBJ1-6	TRBD1	TGCAGTGCTAGAACAGGGGGTTCCGTTAATAATTCACCCCTCCACTTT	CSARTGGSVNNSPLHF
TRBV6-5	few	TRBJ2-1	NA	TGTGCCAGCAGGTTACTCGGTTGGACCGCGGAGGACAATGAGCAGTTCTTC	CASRLLGWTAEDNEQFF
TRBV24-1	many	TRBJ2-5	NA	TGTGCCACCTCACGGGCGCTACGGGGGGAGACCCAGTACTTC	CATSRALRGETQYF
TRBV28	once	TRBJ2-1	NA	TGTGCCAGCAGTACCGGCTCTAAAATTTACAATGAGCAGTTCTTC	CASSTGSKIYNEQFF
TRBV5-1	many	TRBJ2-5	NA	TGCGCCAGCAGCTTTAGGCAGACCCAGTACTTC	CASSFRQTQYF
TRBV2	NA	TRBJ1-2	NA	TGTGCCAGCAGTGAACGCGGGTCCGGGGGCTACACCTTC	CASSERGSGGYTF
TRBV7-8	few	TRBJ1-6	NA	TGTGCCAGCAGCTCTGAGGCGGCCGGTATAAGTTCACCCCTCCACTTT	CASSSEAAGISSPLHF
TRBV12-3/TRBV12-4	few	TRBJ2-4	NA	TGTGCCAGCCGGACTCTAGCCAAAAACATTCAGTACTTC	CASRTLAKNIQYF
TRBV18	NA	TRBJ1-1	NA	TGTGCCAGCTCACCACCGGACAGAACAAACACTGAAGCTTTCTTT	CASSPPDRTNTEAFF
TRBV20-1	NA	TRBJ1-2	TRBD1	TGCAGTGCTAGCTTGGGGCAGGGAGTCACAGGGGGTTATTATGGCTACACCTTC	CSASLGQGVTGGYYGYTF
TRBV20-1	many	TRBJ2-7	NA	TGCAGTGCTCCTTTGGGCCCATCATACGAGCAGTACTTC	CSAPLGPSYEQYF
TRBV15	NA	TRBJ1-1	NA	TGTGCCACCAGCGGCCTGGACAGAGCTTTCTTT	CATSGLDRAFF
TRBV6-1	few	TRBJ1-2	NA	TGTGCCAGCAGTGATACCGGGACGGTGGACTATGGCTACACCTTC	CASSDTGTVDYGYTF
TRBV7-9	many	TRBJ2-7	NA	TGTGCCAGCAGCGCCCCGGACGGTCGGTCGGCCTACGAGCAGTACTTC	CASSAPDGRSAYEQYF